The T cell receptor (beta chain) under discussion was sequenced for a study of T cell changes during pregnancy in multiple sclerosis. The CDR3 is 15 amino acids. After removal of 3 bases from V and 2 bases from J, the junction contained 4 bases not matched to a gene. Germline V CDR1 and CDR2: SGDLS, YYNGEE. The assay was immunoSEQ multiplex PCR, and TCRdb's table has in-frame clones only and misses some. The table has more than 20,000 clones, over 85% seen once; the top ten hold roughly 7.4%. The chain uses TRBV9 and TRBJ2-2; TRBD1 matches at 7 bases. The receptor was derived from a female donor with multiple sclerosis, enrolled in a pregnancy study. The sequencing here drew on CD8+ T cells from peripheral blood mononuclear cells, taken in the third trimester of pregnancy. The CDR3 region is CASSARDRNTGELFF. The CDR3 DNA follows: TGTGCCAGCAGCGCCCGGGACAGAAACACCGGGGAGCTGTTTTTT. The full variable domain, with the rest looked up from reference TRBV9 and TRBJ2-2, is DSGVTQTPKHLITATGQRVTLRCSPRSGDLSVYWYQQSLDQGLQFLIQYYNGEERAKGNILERFSAQQFPDLHSELNLSSLELGDSALYFCASSARDRNTGELFFGEGSRLTVL.